This record covers a single T cell receptor beta chain. What it binds is not known. This record belongs to a study of a mutant IDH1 vaccine in newly diagnosed glioma. Study overall: Eight vaccinations reached patients in weeks 1, 3, 5, 7, 11, 15, 19 and 23. Vaccine administration was initiated 4-6 weeks following radiotherapy alone, or with temozolomide cycles. Pretreatment consisted of radiotherapy, temozolomide, or both, with most receiving both.

The J segment lost 2 bases and the V segment lost 5 bases, leaving 3 bases of the junction unmatched. CDR3 length: 14 amino acids. Per germline, CDR1 LNHDA and CDR2 SQIVND (reference sequence). Time point defined: week 23, last vaccination. Each dose delivered 300 ug of mutant IDH1 20-mer peptide subcutaneously with imiquimod. New WHO grade 3 or 4 astrocytomas that were IDH1-mutant and ATRX-lost had been found in donors. Clones were read by immunoSEQ multiplex PCR, and TCRdb kept only the in-frame ones, dropping some. The table shows tens of thousands of clones, with roughly 76% occurring only once. The sequence came from a man in his forties with glioma. The V and J genes are TRBV19 and TRBJ1-5, with TRBD1 identical over 7 bases. The material sequenced was PBMCs, taken from a glioma patient whose treatment included an IDH1 peptide vaccine. For the CDR3, the DNA is TGTGCCAGTAGTTTCACAGGGGGCAATCAGCCCCAGCATTTT. Encoded protein: CASSFTGGNQPQHF.